This entry is about one T cell receptor (beta chain). The data stem from a study of CD8 T cells in Susac syndrome. The ends were cut back, 11 bases at V and 4 bases at J, with 9 bases in the middle. This CDR3 region has 12 residues. Looked up from germline, CDR1 is SEHNR and CDR2 is FQNEAQ (reference sequence). With random hexamers, reverse transcription was performed on about 0.45 to 1 ug of RNA. TCRdb re-analysed the immunoSEQ multiplex PCR reads in MiXCR, keeping a single row per CDR3 protein. The data contain about 150,000 distinct CDR3 sequences, around 93% of them singletons. The receptor's source is a human donor with Susac syndrome. The sequencing input was CD8+ T cells from PBMCs. V is TRBV7-9 and J is TRBJ2-6; no definite D call. As DNA, the CDR3 is TGTGCCGCCTGGGCGGGGGCCAACGTCCTGACTTTC. It encodes CAAWAGANVLTF.